Below, one T cell receptor beta chain is given with its context. Antigen unknown. The record originates from a study of molecular identifiers for immune sequencing clone quantification. Study-level background: Replicate RNA from approximately 20,000 or 100,000 naive CD8 T cells formed five aliquots; four were sequenced.

Using 10%, 30% or 50% RNA, naive CD8 libraries were derived from roughly 20,000 to 1,000,000 sorted cells. Naive CD8 T cell sorting was performed on the CD8+CD4-CCR7+CD45RA+ phenotype. Study-level results: Clones that exceeded 20 RNA copies held over 98% of effector molecules, yet under 1% in naive cells.

TCRdb redid the calling of the PCR reads with MiXCR, one entry per CDR3 protein. Of 250,000 to 400,000 distinct CDR3 sequences detected, 20% to 25% appear once; the ten largest clones hold 0.75% to 0.85%. CDR3 size: 18 residues. CDR1 LGHNA and CDR2 YNFKEQ come from the germline V gene. The ends were cut back, 0 bases at V and 7 bases at J, with 25 bases in the middle. This receptor was taken from a human donor in good health. Some libraries in this study had Jurkat cell RNA spiked in. The material sequenced was naive CD8+ T cells from blood, with Jurkat cell RNA spiked in. Subset reported: FACS-sorted CD8+CD4-CCR7+CD45RA+ naive T cells. This rearrangement joins TRBV4-2 to TRBJ2-7; no clear D. As DNA, the CDR3 is TGTGCCAGCAGCCAAGATCGGTCTCGGAGACCCCAAAAACAGGAGCAGTACTTC. Translating gives CASSQDRSRRPQKQEQYF.